The rows below give T cell receptor beta chains drawn from one sample of a study of cytomegalovirus exposure and HLA in healthy donors. Measured with immunoSEQ multiplex PCR; TCRdb has only the in-frame clones, and not every one. This table has roughly 89,000 clones, 81% appearing once. Specimen: PBMCs. These receptors all stem from a woman in her 30s in good health and CMV-seronegative. Each CDR3 is given without its conserved first and last residue.

TRBV27	TRBJ2-7	ASSFKASGRAGSYEQY
TRBV7-7	TRBJ1-4	ASSPGTGLNEKLF
TRBV9	TRBJ1-1	ASSFRGPSTEAF
TRBV5-1	TRBJ2-7	ASSRSPSGNSYEQY
TRBV28	TRBJ2-5	ASSWGGAGKETQY
TRBV18	TRBJ2-1	ASSPPGQGPYNEQF
TRBV7-9	TRBJ1-3	ASNEPDSGTGNTIY
TRBV10-1	TRBJ2-1	ASSEAGYNEQF
TRBV30	TRBJ1-2	AWRDRGNYGYT
TRBV7-2	TRBJ1-1	ASSRGQGQNTEAF
TRBV11-1	TRBJ2-5	ASSPRTGEETQY
TRBV10-3	TRBJ1-1	AIRTGAPEAF
TRBV7-6	TRBJ1-2	ASSLFSGLSAQTDGYT
TRBV28	TRBJ1-1	ASRTHRGVEAF
TRBV10-3	TRBJ2-7	AIKKQSTPSYEQY
TRBV7-9	TRBJ2-1	ASSLEGEGAKQF
TRBV28	TRBJ1-2	AQDDGGINYGYT
TRBV6-5	TRBJ1-1	ASSTREGYTEAF
TRBV19	TRBJ1-3	ASSVTGSGNTIY